These 20 T cell receptor beta chains were sequenced from one sample in a study of CD8 T cells in ankylosing spondylitis. General study findings and limits: It appeared that ankylosing spondylitis blood was characterized by a TCR beta motif of under ten highly homologous variants.

The antigens these receptors bind are not known. A single record per CDR3 protein comes from TCRdb applying MiXCR to the 5' RACE reads. The sample records approximately 540,000 distinct CDR3 sequences, more than 9.5% being singletons. Source material: blood, either unsorted or a sorted T cell fraction (not recorded which). The source is a male donor with ankylosing spondylitis.

A few counts support this clonotype. This chain links TRBV28 with TRBJ2-3; possibly TRBD1 for D (6 bases). The germline gives CDR1 MDHEN, CDR2 SYDVKM. This CDR3 comprises 13 residues. V lost 5 bases and J lost 6, with 12 bases in between. This chain's CDR3 is CASSNAGVDTQYF. The CDR3 nucleotides read TGTGCCAGCAGTAATGCAGGGGTGGATACGCAGTATTTT.

The chain has TRBV6-1 and TRBJ1-2; D ambiguous. This CDR3 contains 13 residues. Deletions cut 8 bases from V and 6 bases from J, with 16 bases between. Germline V gene sequence: CDR1 MNHNS, CDR2 SASEGT. The CDR3 region has the DNA TGTGCCAGCCCTGGATGGGGAAAGGATGGCTACACCTTC. Translating gives CASPGWGKDGYTF.

The chain combines TRBV20-1 with TRBJ2-7; no reliable D call. V was trimmed by 6 bases and J by 2 bases, leaving 14 bases between them. The CDR3 spans 13 residues. Germline CDR1 and CDR2: DFQATT and SNEGSKA (reference sequence). CDR3 region: CSAIGSRTYEQYV. The CDR3 nucleotides read TGCAGTGCGATTGGAAGCCGGACCTACGAGCAGTACGTC.

The gene calls are TRBV6-1 and TRBJ1-1; a weak D match, TRBD1 (6 bases). The CDR3 covers 13 residues. Between the trimmed V and J ends, which lost 11 bases and 0 bases, there was a span of 13 bases. The germline gives CDR1 MNHNS, CDR2 SASEGT. The CDR3 sequence: CAGRTELNTEAFF. The CDR3 region has the DNA TGTGCCGGGAGGACAGAGTTGAACACTGAAGCTTTCTTT.

This chain links TRBV7-2 with TRBJ1-3, with D perhaps matching TRBD1 (6 bases). V shed 3 bases and J shed 0 bases, with 12 bases lying between them. The length of the CDR3 is 16 residues. Germline assignment: CDR1 SGHTA and CDR2 FQGNSA. This CDR3 is CASSLPGGDSGNTIYF. CDR3 bases: TGTGCCAGCAGCTTGCCCGGGGGCGACTCTGGAAACACCATATATTTT.

Only a few counts were recorded for this clonotype. The genes are TRBV2 and TRBJ2-3, with 8 nucleotides matching TRBD2. The CDR3 is made up of 15 amino acids. The germline V gene encodes CDR1 SNHLY and CDR2 FYNNEI. V lost 6 bases to trimming and J lost 5 bases; unmatched junction nucleotides: 10. In DNA, the CDR3 is TGTGCCAGCAGGTTTGAGGTAGCGGGAAAAGATACGCAGTATTTT. It specifies CASRFEVAGKDTQYF.

A few counts support this clonotype. The chain links TRBV18 to TRBJ1-2; D gene uncertain. Germline values: CDR1 KGHSH, CDR2 LQKENI. This CDR3 has 13 residues. V gave up 3 bases and J gave up 1 base, with 6 bases separating them. CDR3 sequence: CASSPDNNYGYTF. CDR3 sequence (DNA): TGTGCCAGCTCACCCGACAATAACTATGGCTACACCTTC.

This clonotype was seen a handful of times. This sequence joins TRBV7-7 and TRBJ2-1; weak D call: TRBD2 (6 bases). The germline V gene encodes CDR1 SSHAT and CDR2 FNYEAQ (reference sequence). The CDR3 sequence is 15 residues long. V shed 5 bases and J shed 5 bases, with 16 bases lying between them. For the CDR3, the DNA is TGTGCCAGCAGCCTCGCGGAGGGGTGGAACAATGAGCAGTTCTTC. As protein: CASSLAEGWNNEQFF. The variable domain in full, with the rest retrieved from reference TRBV7-7 and TRBJ2-1, is GAGVSQSPRYKVTKRGQDVTLRCDPISSHATLYWYQQALGQGPEFLTYFNYEAQPDKSGLPSDRFSAERPEGSISTLTIQRTEQRDSAMYRCASSLAEGWNNEQFFGPGTRLTVL.

In the case of this clonotype: This may stem from a read error, because a much larger clone lies one nucleotide away. Because it lacks the conserved phenylalanine or tryptophan at the end, this CDR3 is likely a read error. The chain couples TRBV30 to TRBJ2-7, with D maybe TRBD1 (5 bases). Deletions cut 2 bases from V and 6 bases from J, with 8 bases between. The germline gives CDR1 GTSNPN, CDR2 SVGIG (reference sequence). The CDR3 length is 11 residues. The CDR3 nucleotides read TGTGCCTGGAGTCAAGACAGCGAGCAGTACCTC. This gives the protein CAWSQDSEQYL.

The chain has TRBV7-9 and TRBJ2-7; D possibly corresponds to TRBD2 (5 bases). Per the germline V gene, CDR1 is SEHNR and CDR2 is FQNEAQ (reference sequence). V was trimmed by 5 bases and J by 2 bases, leaving 10 bases between them. The CDR3 extends over 13 amino acids. CDR3 sequence (DNA): TGTGCCAGCAGCCGCCGGGGAGCCTACGAGCAGTACTTC. Translated: CASSRRGAYEQYF. The whole variable domain, remainder taken from reference TRBV7-9 and TRBJ2-7, is DTGVSQNPRHKITKRGQNVTFRCDPISEHNRLYWYRQTLGQGPEFLTYFQNEAQLEKSRLLSDRFSAERPKGSFSTLEIQRTEQGDSAMYLCASSRRGAYEQYFGPGTRLTVT.

This clonotype was detected a few times. This chain's CDR3 is CSVDRGLGETQYF. Written as DNA, the CDR3 is TGCAGCGTCGACAGGGGGCTGGGGGAGACCCAGTACTTC. The chain uses TRBV29-1 and TRBJ2-5, with 10 bases fitting TRBD1. The CDR3 length is 13 residues. Trimming took 6 bases from V and 5 from J; bases not matched to a gene: 6. CDR1 is SQVTM, CDR2 ANQGSEA, per germline.

This clonotype was recorded a few times. The chain links TRBV5-1 to TRBJ2-2, with D uncertain. This CDR3 has 16 residues. The germline V gene encodes CDR1 SGHRS and CDR2 YFSETQ. Trimming pared 1 base from V and 3 bases from J, leaving 13 bases between. CDR3 sequence reads: CASSLRAATDTGELFF. DNA for the CDR3: TGCGCCAGCAGCTTGAGGGCCGCTACCGACACCGGGGAGCTGTTTTTT.

In this sample, this clonotype turned up many times. V gene TRBV19 combines with J gene TRBJ2-1, with 7 bases identical to TRBD2. Germline V gene data show CDR1 as LNHDA and CDR2 as SQIVND (reference sequence). The length of the CDR3 is 15 residues. V was pared by 2 bases and J by 7 bases, with 8 bases of the junction left unmatched. This chain's CDR3 is CASSILADEENEQFF. CDR3 bases: TGTGCCAGTAGTATACTAGCGGATGAAGAGAATGAGCAGTTCTTC. The variable domain in full, completed from reference TRBV19 and TRBJ2-1, reads DGGITQSPKYLFRKEGQNVTLSCEQNLNHDAMYWYRQDPGQGLRLIYYSQIVNDFQKGDIAEGYSVSREKKESFPLTVTSAQKNPTAFYLCASSILADEENEQFFGPGTRLTVL.

In its sample, this clonotype was seen a few times. J is TRBJ2-1 and V is TRBV4-1, with D unresolved. The V gene lost 1 base and the J gene lost 8 bases, with 12 bases spanning the gap. CDR3 length: 14 residues. In germline, CDR1 is MGHRA, CDR2 YSYEKL. CDR3 in DNA: TGCGCCAGCAGCCAAGTGCCCCGTGCTGATGAGCAGTTCTTC. Translation: CASSQVPRADEQFF.

CDR3 in DNA: TGTGCCAGCAGTTCTAGGGGGCGGACCGGGGAGCTGTTTTTT. Amino acid sequence: CASSSRGRTGELFF. The chain joins TRBV13 to TRBJ2-2, with TRBD1 matching 7 bases. The CDR3 is 14 amino acids. Germline V gives CDR1 PRHDT, CDR2 FYEKMQ (reference sequence). With V trimmed by 6 bases and J by 5 bases, 6 bases remained unmatched.

This clonotype was recorded a few times. This chain links TRBV3-1 with TRBJ2-3; 13 bases agree with TRBD2. The CDR3 spans 17 residues. The ends lost 2 bases at V and 6 bases at J; junction bases unmatched: 8. Germline-derived CDR1 and CDR2 are LGHDT and YNNKEL (reference sequence). DNA of the CDR3: TGTGCCAGCAGCCAATACGGACTAGCGGGAGAGGGCGATACGCAGTATTTT. Translation gives CASSQYGLAGEGDTQYF.

This clonotype was seen at least ten times. The chain joins TRBV5-6 to TRBJ2-5; D may correspond to TRBD1 or TRBD2 (5 bases each). Trimming took off 3 bases at V and 5 bases at J, with 11 bases between the two ends. The CDR3 contains 13 residues. Germline CDR1 SGHDT, CDR2 YYEEEE. The CDR3 sequence is CASSWGSRETQYF. The CDR3 coding sequence is TGTGCCAGCAGCTGGGGGTCTCGTGAGACCCAGTACTTC.

The V and J genes are TRBV20-1 and TRBJ1-1, with a possible D match to TRBD1 (5 bases). Trimming removed 6 bases from V and 2 bases from J, with 13 bases in between. CDR1 is DFQATT, CDR2 SNEGSKA, per germline (reference sequence). The CDR3 is made up of 13 amino acids. The chain's CDR3 is CSAIGTDNTEAFF. The CDR3 nucleotides read TGCAGTGCCATCGGGACCGACAACACTGAAGCTTTCTTT.

The chain links TRBV4-1 to TRBJ1-4; 7 nucleotides align to TRBD1. This CDR3 is built from 16 residues. Germline V gene sequence: CDR1 MGHRA, CDR2 YSYEKL. V lost 3 bases to trimming and J lost 4 bases; unmatched junction nucleotides: 8. CDR3 bases: TGCGCCAGCAGCCAGGGACAGCAGGAGCTTAATGAAAAACTGTTTTTT. Amino acids: CASSQGQQELNEKLFF.

The table lists this clonotype with many counts. This rearrangement joins TRBV2 to TRBJ2-2, with a tentative D call TRBD2 (5 bases). The length of the CDR3 is 16 residues. Germline CDR1 and CDR2: SNHLY and FYNNEI. V gave up 6 bases and J gave up 3 bases, with 17 bases separating them. CDR3 loop: CASSTRGASYTGELFF. The CDR3 bases are TGTGCCAGCAGCACACGGGGAGCTAGTTACACCGGGGAGCTGTTTTTT.